This T cell receptor (beta chain) was retrieved from a study of shared clonotypes between healthy human individuals (dated by TCRdb to 2019 to 2021). A note on the overall study: A couple of women and a few men aged 18 to 49 years were included in the cohort. Per donor, three plates each were used for CD4 naive and CD4 memory, two for CD8 naive, and one for CD8 memory. Leukapheresis yielded between about 0.8 and 8.9 billion PBMCs per donor. Libraries were prepared and TCR repertoires were sequenced by different laboratories using diverse techniques, in order to increase sequencing depth and limit assay-specific biases. The study deeply sequenced blood TCR repertoires of about five healthy adults to estimate repertoire size and the extent of clonotype sharing between individuals.

Donors were healthy HIV-negative adults with no recently reported acute infections or vaccinations. Only Caucasian adults living in Nashville, Tennessee, USA were represented among the donors. CD4+ T cells were enriched by magnetic negative selection; naive cells were then positively selected on CD45RA, and the negative fraction formed the memory subset. After blood collection by leukapheresis, PBMCs were isolated using Ficoll-Histopaque density gradient centrifugation and then cryopreserved in the vapor phase of liquid nitrogen. Purity and quantity of every magnetically sorted T cell population were checked by analytical flow cytometry. Genomic DNA was isolated from every sorted fraction and measured by UV absorbance on a Nanodrop 2000c. Using the deep immunoSEQ assay, TCR CDR3 regions were amplified from genomic DNA by multiplex PCR. Extracted genomic DNA from each cell subset was spread evenly across all wells of several immunoSEQ 96-well plates, with each plate serving as a replicate. For sorted subsets, around 200 ng genomic DNA, equal to some 30,000 T cell genomes, was loaded into each replicate PCR. Purified libraries were quantified with a Qubit 3.0 fluorometer, sized on a Bioanalyzer 2100, and re-quantified with the KAPA Library Quantification kit. Every immunoSEQ 96-well plate was sequenced on a separate single-read 150-cycle Illumina NextSeq 550 flow cell. The original pipeline was this. Because only junctional sequences without quality scores were contained in the immunoSEQ output, filtering matching that applied to full-length reads could not be performed. To assign V/J genes and CDR3, sequences were annotated using PyIR, a Python wrapper for IgBLAST v1.9, with IMGT germline references. Any read was removed if the V/J assignment was weak (E-value above 1e-6), the CDR3 was missing, or the read contained stop codons, out-of-frame junctions, or ambiguous translated residues. V3J clonotypes were defined as sequences sharing the same inferred V gene, J gene, and CDR3 amino acid sequence. To compute the percentage overlap between repertoires, the number of shared unique clonotypes was divided by the size of the smaller repertoire. Three approaches were used to assess repertoire richness: RTK rarefaction, the Chao1 estimator, and Recon v2.1 estimates of unobserved clonotypes. OLGA was used to compute generation probabilities for all TCRbeta clonotypes that the gDNA method yielded from four donors. Drawn from immuneACCESS, this table holds only the in-frame rearrangements with V and J called that TCRdb kept. Clones are partly lost; checked studies trace under half to an unresolved V gene and leave the rest unexplained. V, J and clone size were drawn from that table, and D and trimming were deduced from the DNA. The sample yields a few million clones; around nine tenths were counted once. In total, the top ten clones hold around 0.14% of the sample.

A word on this clone: Which antigen it targets is not known. Base qualities are not recorded, but no much larger clone differs from it by a single base.

Results the study describes overall, beyond this receptor: Compared with non-shared clonotypes, the clonotypes found in all four sorted-subset donors had higher generation probabilities. Only blood was sampled, and tissue TCR repertoires likely differ from those in blood. Sharing across a few donors was observed for roughly 5% of naive CD4, 3% to 3.5% of naive CD8, around 2.5% of memory CD4, and around 0.44% of memory CD8 clonotypes. Incomplete sequencing was indicated by rarefaction of sorted-subset datasets, despite the large sequencing depth. Estimated clonotype richness was generally larger for naive than for memory subsets. Pairwise subsampling led to the expectation that sequencing depth would affect the degree of clonotype sharing among donors. The small number of donors limited the genetic and exposure-history diversity represented.

The receptor was isolated from a man aged 18-30 years in good health. The sequencing input was naive CD4+ T cells sorted from blood. The cell subset or site label on this specimen signifies: CD45RA+ positively selected.

The bases read TGTGCCAGCAGTGGGTCCAGGGGAGGTCAGCCCCAGCATTTT. Translated, this is CASSGSRGGQPQHF. The chain was built from TRBV6-1 and TRBJ1-5; TRBD1 could be the D gene, as 6 bases match. A distance of 13 bases separates the germline ends of V and J, which lose 4 bases and 6 bases respectively. As encoded in the germline V gene, CDR1 is MNHNS while CDR2 is SASEGT. The CDR3 goes from the cysteine to the phenylalanine over 14 residues. Left in the record is the CDR3 DNA by itself, 42 bases read in frame from the first base.